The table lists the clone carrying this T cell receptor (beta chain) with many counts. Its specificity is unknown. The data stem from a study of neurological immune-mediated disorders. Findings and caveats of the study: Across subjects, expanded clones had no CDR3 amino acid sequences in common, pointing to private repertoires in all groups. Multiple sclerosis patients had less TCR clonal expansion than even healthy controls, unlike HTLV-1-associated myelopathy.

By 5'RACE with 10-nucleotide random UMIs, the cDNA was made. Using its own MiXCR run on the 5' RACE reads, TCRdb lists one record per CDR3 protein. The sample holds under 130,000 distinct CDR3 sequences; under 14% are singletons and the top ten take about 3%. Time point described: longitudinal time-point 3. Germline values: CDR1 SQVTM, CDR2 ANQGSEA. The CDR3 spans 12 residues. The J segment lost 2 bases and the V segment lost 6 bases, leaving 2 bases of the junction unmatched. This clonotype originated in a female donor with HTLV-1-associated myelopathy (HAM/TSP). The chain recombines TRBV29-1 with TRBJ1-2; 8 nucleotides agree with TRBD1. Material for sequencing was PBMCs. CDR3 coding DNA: TGCAGCGTGCGGGACAGGAACTATGGCTACACCTTC. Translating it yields CSVRDRNYGYTF.